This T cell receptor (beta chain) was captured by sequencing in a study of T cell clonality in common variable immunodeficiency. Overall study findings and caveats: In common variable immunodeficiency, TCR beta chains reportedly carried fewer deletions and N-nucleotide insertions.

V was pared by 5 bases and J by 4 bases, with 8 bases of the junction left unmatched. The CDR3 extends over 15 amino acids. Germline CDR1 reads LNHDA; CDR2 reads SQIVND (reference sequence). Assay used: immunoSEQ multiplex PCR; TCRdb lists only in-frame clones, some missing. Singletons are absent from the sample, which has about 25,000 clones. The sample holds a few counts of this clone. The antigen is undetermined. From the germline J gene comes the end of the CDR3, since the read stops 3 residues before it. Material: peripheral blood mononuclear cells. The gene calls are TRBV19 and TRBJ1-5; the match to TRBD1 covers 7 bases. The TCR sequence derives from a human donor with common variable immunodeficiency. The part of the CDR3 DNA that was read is TGTGCCAGTAGTGCTTTCGTCAGGGGGAATCAGCCC. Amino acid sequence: CASSAFVRGNQP. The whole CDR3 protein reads CASSAFVRGNQPQHF.